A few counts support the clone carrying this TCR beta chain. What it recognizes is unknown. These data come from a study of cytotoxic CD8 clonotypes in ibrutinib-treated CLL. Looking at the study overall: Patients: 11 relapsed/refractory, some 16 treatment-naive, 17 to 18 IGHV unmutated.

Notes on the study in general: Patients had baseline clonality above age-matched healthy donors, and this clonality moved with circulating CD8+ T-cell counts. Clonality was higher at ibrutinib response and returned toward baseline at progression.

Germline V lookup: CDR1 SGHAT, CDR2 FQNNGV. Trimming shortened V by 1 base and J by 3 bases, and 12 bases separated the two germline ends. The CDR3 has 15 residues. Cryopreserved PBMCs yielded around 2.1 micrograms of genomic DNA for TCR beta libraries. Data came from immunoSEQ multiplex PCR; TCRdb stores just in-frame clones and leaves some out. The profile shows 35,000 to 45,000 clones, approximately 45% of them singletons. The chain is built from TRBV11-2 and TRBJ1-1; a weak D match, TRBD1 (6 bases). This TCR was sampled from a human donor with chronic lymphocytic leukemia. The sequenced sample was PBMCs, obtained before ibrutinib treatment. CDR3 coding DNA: TGTGCCAGCAGCTTAGTCGCAGGGGCAGACACTGAAGCTTTCTTT. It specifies CASSLVAGADTEAFF.